This T cell receptor beta chain was captured in a study of regulatory T cells in long-lasting Graves disease. The time point: newly diagnosed GD, antithyroid drugs for less than 3 months. The authors made the TCR library using RNA they extracted from PBMCs. Both iRepertoire HTBI primers and Arm-PCR of CDR3 regions were used to build the TCR beta libraries. TCRdb ran MiXCR on the multiplex PCR reads and lists one entry per CDR3 protein. This table has fewer than 450,000 distinct CDR3 sequences, 15% appearing once. V trimming: 5 bases; J trimming: 15 bases; junction bases outside the gene matches: 16. The CDR3 runs to 14 residues. Germline V CDR1 and CDR2: SGHNT, YENEEA. This clonotype showed up many times. The sample was also reused in another study, on T cells in Graves' hyperthyroidism and ophthalmopathy. Per that study: Appearing also in blood were most of the thyroid clonotypes expanded above 0.001.

The sequencing here drew on peripheral blood mononuclear cells (PBMCs), taken at new diagnosis, from a patient treated with antithyroid drugs. The receptor's source is a woman aged 40 to 49 with Graves disease. The chain is built from TRBV11-3 and TRBJ2-4; 7 bases match TRBD1. CDR3 in amino acids: CASSRGVTGQPRYF. For the CDR3, the DNA is TGTGCCAGCAGCCGAGGGGTGACAGGGCAGCCTCGGTACTTC.